The 21 T cell receptor beta chains below were found in one sample sequenced in a study of cytomegalovirus exposure and HLA in healthy donors. PCR was performed using 60 Vbeta and 13 Jbeta primers. Repertoires were generated with immunoSEQ multiplex PCR, while TCRdb's copy carries only in-frame clones and drops some. The repertoire holds about 120,000 clones, with around 79% as singletons. What was sequenced was PBMCs. These receptors originate from a woman in her thirties or forties in good health and CMV-seronegative.

The V call is TRBV19, the J call TRBJ2-5, with 9 bases identical to TRBD1. The length of the CDR3 is 14 residues. Germline lookup yields CDR1 LNHDA and CDR2 SQIVND (reference sequence). V lost 5 bases and J lost 5; bases outside the gene matches: 6. CDR3 sequence (DNA): TGTGCCAGTAGTGCACAGGGGGCAGGGGAGACCCAGTACTTC. Protein: CASSAQGAGETQYF.

The V call is TRBV28, the J call TRBJ1-1; D gene ambiguous. The CDR3 extends over 14 amino acids. The germline V and J ends were trimmed by 6 bases and 4 bases, with 15 bases remaining between them. The germline gives CDR1 MDHEN, CDR2 SYDVKM. For the CDR3, the DNA is TGTGCCAGCAGGCCTCCCGGCTCAGGCACTGAAGCTTTCTTT. Encoded protein: CASRPPGSGTEAFF. Filled out from reference TRBV28 and TRBJ1-1, the complete variable domain reads DVKVTQSSRYLVKRTGEKVFLECVQDMDHENMFWYRQDPGLGLRLIYFSYDVKMKEKGDIPEGYSVSREKKERFSLILESASTNQTSMYLCASRPPGSGTEAFFGQGTRLTVV.

V usage is TRBV7-2 and J usage is TRBJ1-5; weak D call: TRBD1 (5 bases). From germline, CDR1 is SGHTA and CDR2 FQGNSA. The V end was cut by 3 bases, the J end by 6 bases, with 12 bases between. The CDR3 is made up of 14 amino acids. CDR3 residues: CASSFSGKGQPQHF. Written as DNA, the CDR3 is TGTGCCAGCAGCTTCTCAGGGAAAGGTCAGCCCCAGCATTTT.

This clone was found a few times. The chain joins TRBV28 to TRBJ1-5, with a weak D call TRBD1 (5 bases). CDR1 is MDHEN, CDR2 SYDVKM, per germline. The CDR3 length is 12 residues. The ends were cut back, 8 bases at V and 4 bases at J, with 9 bases in the middle. The CDR3 DNA sequence: TGTGCCAGCGCTGACAGAAATCAGCCCCAGCATTTT. Translation gives CASADRNQPQHF.

This sequence joins TRBV19 and TRBJ2-1; D not resolved. V gave up 2 bases and J gave up 0 bases, with 8 bases separating them. CDR1 is LNHDA, CDR2 SQIVND, per germline (reference sequence). The CDR3 consists of 15 residues. CDR3 coding DNA: TGTGCCAGTAGTATATCCCCGAGCTCCTACAATGAGCAGTTCTTC. It is translated as CASSISPSSYNEQFF. The full variable domain, with the rest looked up from reference TRBV19 and TRBJ2-1, is DGGITQSPKYLFRKEGQNVTLSCEQNLNHDAMYWYRQDPGQGLRLIYYSQIVNDFQKGDIAEGYSVSREKKESFPLTVTSAQKNPTAFYLCASSISPSSYNEQFFGPGTRLTVL.

This chain uses TRBV6-4 with TRBJ1-1, with a weak D call TRBD1 (6 bases). The germline V gene encodes CDR1 MRHNA and CDR2 SNTAGT. V dropped 2 bases and J dropped 0 bases, with 10 bases sitting between them. The CDR3 runs to 15 residues. The CDR3 is CASSDGGHVNTEAFF. The DNA of the CDR3 is TGTGCCAGCAGTGACGGGGGACACGTGAACACTGAAGCTTTCTTT.

The genes are TRBV6-1 and TRBJ2-4; possible D gene TRBD2, 6 bases. V gave up 5 bases and J gave up 6 bases, with 8 bases separating them. This CDR3 is 12 amino acids long. Germline lookup yields CDR1 MNHNS and CDR2 SASEGT. The CDR3 here is CASSPGGNIQYF. CDR3 DNA sequence: TGTGCCAGCAGTCCCGGGGGAAACATTCAGTACTTC.

The chain has TRBV19 and TRBJ2-1, with 13 bases fitting TRBD2. Germline V gives CDR1 LNHDA, CDR2 SQIVND (reference sequence). V shed 5 bases and J 6 bases; nucleotides not matched to a gene: 7. This CDR3 is 16 amino acids long. The CDR3, as DNA: TGTGCCAGTAGTGCCATCGGGACTAGCGGGGTCAATGAGCAGTTCTTC. It is translated as CASSAIGTSGVNEQFF.

The chain combines TRBV12-2 with TRBJ2-1; TRBD2 was called by the table and not checked on the DNA. TRBV12-2 counts as a pseudogene. This CDR3 is built from 17 residues. The CDR3 reads CASRLVGPWEVGNEQFF. Written as DNA, the CDR3 is TGTGCAAGTCGCTTAGTGGGGCCGTGGGAGGTGGGCAATGAGCAGTTCTTC.

The chain joins TRBV5-4 to TRBJ1-4; D is unclear. Trimming pared 0 bases from V and 3 bases from J, leaving 12 bases between. The germline V gene has CDR1 SGHNT and CDR2 YYREEE (reference sequence). CDR3 length equals 16 residues. The CDR3 protein is CASSLGSGSANEKLFF. CDR3 bases: TGTGCCAGCAGCTTGGGATCAGGTTCTGCTAATGAAAAACTGTTTTTT.

CDR3 nucleotides: TGTGCCAGCAGCCAAGAGGGCCAGTCGGCGGGAGGGTTAGATACGCAGTATTTT. Its translation: CASSQEGQSAGGLDTQYF. The genes are TRBV4-2 and TRBJ2-3; TRBD2 agrees at 9 bases. The germline V gene has CDR1 LGHNA and CDR2 YNFKEQ. The J segment lost 5 bases and the V segment lost 0 bases, leaving 12 bases of the junction unmatched. CDR3 length equals 18 residues.

The chain links TRBV27 to TRBJ1-1, with D possibly being TRBD1 (6 bases). CDR1 is MNHEY and CDR2 is SMNVEV in the germline V gene (reference sequence). The ends were cut back, 0 bases at V and 5 bases at J, with 7 bases in the middle. CDR3 size: 13 residues. In DNA, the CDR3 is TGTGCCAGCAGTTTATCGGACAGAACTGAAGCTTTCTTT. Translating gives CASSLSDRTEAFF.

V gene TRBV21-1 combines with J gene TRBJ2-3; TRBD1 is the table's D call and was not checked against the DNA. TRBV21-1 represents a pseudogene. This CDR3 comprises 16 residues. CDR3 coding DNA: TGTGCCAGCAGCATACGACGCCGCAGGTGCACAGATACGCAGTATTTT. Its translation: CASSIRRRRCTDTQYF.

This clone was seen only a few times. This chain uses TRBV4-1 with TRBJ2-2, with a possible D match to TRBD1 (5 bases). Germline CDR1 reads MGHRA; CDR2 reads YSYEKL. V lost 1 base and J 7 bases, leaving 19 bases between the germline ends. The CDR3 has 17 residues. CDR3: CASSQGTLGLRGGELFF. CDR3 coding DNA: TGCGCCAGCAGCCAAGGCACTTTGGGGCTTAGGGGCGGGGAGCTGTTTTTT.

The chain couples TRBV7-2 to TRBJ2-2; possibly TRBD2 for D (5 bases). The CDR3 spans 13 residues. Germline lookup yields CDR1 SGHTA and CDR2 FQGNSA. V gave up 4 bases and J gave up 7 bases, with 10 bases separating them. CDR3 sequence (DNA): TGTGCCAGCAGCTACCTCCGGGACGGGGAGCTGTTTTTT. Translation gives CASSYLRDGELFF.

This chain connects TRBV4-3 to TRBJ2-1; D might be TRBD2 (6 bases). Trimming took 4 bases from V and 10 from J, leaving 17 bases between them. Germline lookup yields CDR1 LGHNA and CDR2 YSLEER. The length of the CDR3 is 14 residues. CDR3 protein: CASSPSLGSWEQFF. In DNA, the CDR3 is TGCGCCAGCAGCCCCTCGCTCGGGAGTTGGGAGCAGTTCTTC.

The gene calls are TRBV6-6 and TRBJ2-7; 8 bases map to TRBD1. Germline assignment: CDR1 MNHNY and CDR2 SVGAGI (reference sequence). The CDR3 runs to 14 residues. V dropped 6 bases and J dropped 2; count of bases not matched to a gene: 6. In DNA, the CDR3 is TGTGCCAGCAGCGCGGCAGGGGGCCCCTACGAGCAGTACTTC. Translated: CASSAAGGPYEQYF.

The chain links TRBV7-9 to TRBJ2-5; TRBD1 matches at 8 bases. V gave up 5 bases and J gave up 5 bases; unmatched junction bases: 7. The CDR3 sequence is 14 residues long. The germline V gene encodes CDR1 SEHNR and CDR2 FQNEAQ (reference sequence). Here the CDR3 DNA reads TGTGCCAGCAGCCAAGACAGGGGCCCGGAGACCCAGTACTTC. Its protein is CASSQDRGPETQYF.

The genes are TRBV7-9 and TRBJ1-1; maybe TRBD1 (6 bases). Germline V CDR1 and CDR2: SEHNR, FQNEAQ (reference sequence). V was clipped by 5 bases and J by 4 bases, with 14 bases between them. This CDR3 is built from 14 residues. CDR3 loop: CASSPDSLGTEAFF. The DNA of the CDR3 is TGTGCCAGCAGCCCGGACAGCCTGGGCACTGAAGCTTTCTTT.

The chain carries TRBV5-1 and TRBJ2-5; no firm D call. The germline CDR1 and CDR2 sequences are SGHRS and YFSETQ. The V end was cut by 0 bases, the J end by 2 bases, with 8 bases between. The CDR3 runs 14 residues. The CDR3 DNA reads as TGCGCCAGCAGCTTGGAAACAGATCAAGAGACCCAGTACTTC. This sequence encodes CASSLETDQETQYF.

V is TRBV29-1 and J is TRBJ2-3, with D perhaps TRBD1 (6 bases). V was shortened by 4 bases and J by 4 bases, with 9 bases between the two germline ends. The CDR3 extends over 12 amino acids. Germline lookup yields CDR1 SQVTM and CDR2 ANQGSEA. The DNA of the CDR3 is TGCAGCGTTGCCAGGGGACCAGATACGCAGTATTTT. It codes for CSVARGPDTQYF.